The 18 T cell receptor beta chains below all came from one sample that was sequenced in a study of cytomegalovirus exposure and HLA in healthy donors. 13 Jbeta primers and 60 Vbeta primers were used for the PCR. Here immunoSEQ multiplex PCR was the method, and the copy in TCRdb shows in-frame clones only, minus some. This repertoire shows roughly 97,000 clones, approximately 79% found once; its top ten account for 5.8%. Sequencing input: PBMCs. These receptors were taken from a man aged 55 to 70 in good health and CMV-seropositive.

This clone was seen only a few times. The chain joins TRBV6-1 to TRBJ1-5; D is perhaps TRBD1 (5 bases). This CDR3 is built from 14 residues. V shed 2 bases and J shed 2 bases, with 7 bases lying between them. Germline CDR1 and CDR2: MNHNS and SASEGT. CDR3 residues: CASSEQGGNQPQHF. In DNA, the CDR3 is TGTGCCAGCAGTGAACAAGGGGGCAATCAGCCCCAGCATTTT.

The CDR3 DNA is TGTGCCAGCTCACCACCCTCTCTCGGCGGGGAGCTGTTTTTT. Translation gives CASSPPSLGGELFF. The chain is built from TRBV18 and TRBJ2-2, with no clear D. The CDR3 totals 14 residues. V was trimmed by 0 bases and J by 7 bases, leaving 9 bases between them. Germline values: CDR1 KGHSH, CDR2 LQKENI.

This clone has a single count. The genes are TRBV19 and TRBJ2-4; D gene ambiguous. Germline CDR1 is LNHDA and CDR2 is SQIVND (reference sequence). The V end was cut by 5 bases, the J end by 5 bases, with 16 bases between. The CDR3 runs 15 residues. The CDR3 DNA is TGTGCCAGTAGTTCACCGGTCTGGGCCCAAAACATTCAGTACTTC. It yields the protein CASSSPVWAQNIQYF.

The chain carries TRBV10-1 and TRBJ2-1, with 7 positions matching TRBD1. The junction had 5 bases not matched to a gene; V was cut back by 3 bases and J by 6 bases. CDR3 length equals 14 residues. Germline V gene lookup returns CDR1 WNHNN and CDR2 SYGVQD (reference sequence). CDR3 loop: CASSDRGQINEQFF. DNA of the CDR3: TGCGCCAGCAGTGACCGGGGACAGATCAATGAGCAGTTCTTC.

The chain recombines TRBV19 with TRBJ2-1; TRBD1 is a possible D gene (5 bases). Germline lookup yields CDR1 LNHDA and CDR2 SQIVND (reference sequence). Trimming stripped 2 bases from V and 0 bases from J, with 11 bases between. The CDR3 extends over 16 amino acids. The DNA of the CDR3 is TGTGCCAGTAGTATATCTCGCAGGGCCTCCTACAATGAGCAGTTCTTC. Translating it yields CASSISRRASYNEQFF.

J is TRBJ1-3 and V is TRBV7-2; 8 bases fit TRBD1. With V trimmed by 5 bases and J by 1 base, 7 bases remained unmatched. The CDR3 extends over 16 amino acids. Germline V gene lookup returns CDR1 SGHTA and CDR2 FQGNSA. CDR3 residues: CASSVRRDRSGNTIYF. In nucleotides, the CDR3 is TGTGCCAGCAGCGTAAGACGGGACAGGTCTGGAAACACCATATATTTT.

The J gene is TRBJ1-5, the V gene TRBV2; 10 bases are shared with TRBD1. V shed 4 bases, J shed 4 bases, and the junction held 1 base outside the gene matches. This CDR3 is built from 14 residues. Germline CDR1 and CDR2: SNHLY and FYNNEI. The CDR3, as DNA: TGTGCCAGCAGTGGACAGGGGGCAAATCAGCCCCAGCATTTT. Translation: CASSGQGANQPQHF.

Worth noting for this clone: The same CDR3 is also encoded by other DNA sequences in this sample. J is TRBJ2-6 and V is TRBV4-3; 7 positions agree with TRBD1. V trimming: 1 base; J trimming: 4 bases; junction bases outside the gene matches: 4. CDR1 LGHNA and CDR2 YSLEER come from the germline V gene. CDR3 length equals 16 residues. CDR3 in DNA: TGCGCCAGCAGCCAAGGACAGGGTTCGGGGGCCAACGTCCTGACTTTC. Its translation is CASSQGQGSGANVLTF.

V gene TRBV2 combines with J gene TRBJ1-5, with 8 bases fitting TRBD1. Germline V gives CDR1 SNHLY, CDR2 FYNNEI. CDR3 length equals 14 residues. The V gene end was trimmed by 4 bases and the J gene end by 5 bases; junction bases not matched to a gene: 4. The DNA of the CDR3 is TGTGCCAGCAGTGCCGGACAGGGAGATCAGCCCCAGCATTTT. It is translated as CASSAGQGDQPQHF.

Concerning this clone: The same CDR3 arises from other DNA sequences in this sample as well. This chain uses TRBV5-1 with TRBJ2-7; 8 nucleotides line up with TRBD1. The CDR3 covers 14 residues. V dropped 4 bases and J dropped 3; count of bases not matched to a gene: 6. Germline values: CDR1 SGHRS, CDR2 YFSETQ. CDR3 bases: TGCGCCAGCAGCCCGGGGACAGGCAGCTACGAGCAGTACTTC. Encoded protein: CASSPGTGSYEQYF. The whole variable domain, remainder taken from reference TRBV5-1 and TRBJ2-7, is KAGVTQTPRYLIKTRGQQVTLSCSPISGHRSVSWYQQTPGQGLQFLFEYFSETQRNKGNFPGRFSGRQFSNSRSEMNVSTLELGDSALYLCASSPGTGSYEQYFGPGTRLTVT.

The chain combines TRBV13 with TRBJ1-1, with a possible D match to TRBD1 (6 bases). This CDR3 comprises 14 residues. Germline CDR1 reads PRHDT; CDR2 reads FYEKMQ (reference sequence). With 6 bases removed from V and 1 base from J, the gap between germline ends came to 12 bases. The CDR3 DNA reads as TGTGCCAGCAGGATCACAGGGACGAACACTGAAGCTTTCTTT. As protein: CASRITGTNTEAFF.

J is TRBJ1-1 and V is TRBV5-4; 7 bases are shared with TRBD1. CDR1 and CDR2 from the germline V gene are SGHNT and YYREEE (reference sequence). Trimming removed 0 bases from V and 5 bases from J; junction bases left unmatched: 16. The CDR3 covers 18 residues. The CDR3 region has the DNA TGTGCCAGCAGCTTGGAGTTAGGGGGCAGGGGTCAGGGGACTGAAGCTTTCTTT. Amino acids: CASSLELGGRGQGTEAFF.

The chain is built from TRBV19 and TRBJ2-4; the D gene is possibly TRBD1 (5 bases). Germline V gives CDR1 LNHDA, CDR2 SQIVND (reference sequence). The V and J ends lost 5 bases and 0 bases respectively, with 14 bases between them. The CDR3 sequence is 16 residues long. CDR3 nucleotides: TGTGCCAGTAGTCCCAGGCCGACAGTAGCCAAAAACATTCAGTACTTC. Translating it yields CASSPRPTVAKNIQYF. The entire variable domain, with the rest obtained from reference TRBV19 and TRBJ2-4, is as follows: DGGITQSPKYLFRKEGQNVTLSCEQNLNHDAMYWYRQDPGQGLRLIYYSQIVNDFQKGDIAEGYSVSREKKESFPLTVTSAQKNPTAFYLCASSPRPTVAKNIQYFGAGTRLSVL.

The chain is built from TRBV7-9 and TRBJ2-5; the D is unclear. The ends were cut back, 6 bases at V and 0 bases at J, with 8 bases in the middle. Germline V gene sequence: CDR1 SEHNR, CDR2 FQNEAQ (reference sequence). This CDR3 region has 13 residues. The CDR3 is CASRRSYQETQYF. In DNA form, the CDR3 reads TGTGCCAGCAGGCGAAGTTACCAAGAGACCCAGTACTTC.

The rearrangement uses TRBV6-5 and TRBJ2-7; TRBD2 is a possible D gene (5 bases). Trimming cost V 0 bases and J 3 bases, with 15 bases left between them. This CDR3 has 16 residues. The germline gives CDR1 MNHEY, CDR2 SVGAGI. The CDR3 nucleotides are TGTGCCAGCAGTTACTCGGGGAGTGGGTGGGTCTACGAGCAGTACTTC. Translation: CASSYSGSGWVYEQYF.

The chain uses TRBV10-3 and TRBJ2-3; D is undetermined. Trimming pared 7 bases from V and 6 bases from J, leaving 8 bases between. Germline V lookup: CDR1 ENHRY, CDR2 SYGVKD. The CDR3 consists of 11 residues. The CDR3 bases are TGTGCCATCAAGGAGTTGGATACGCAGTATTTT. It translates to CAIKELDTQYF.

The CDR3 coding sequence is TGCGCCAGCAGCCAAGATACTTTCCGACAGGCAGCTTACGAGCAGTACTTC. Translating it yields CASSQDTFRQAAYEQYF. The chain couples TRBV4-1 to TRBJ2-7, with D possibly matching TRBD1 (6 bases). Germline V CDR1 and CDR2: MGHRA, YSYEKL. The CDR3 is 17 amino acids. Trimming shortened V by 0 bases and J by 4 bases, and 19 bases separated the two germline ends.

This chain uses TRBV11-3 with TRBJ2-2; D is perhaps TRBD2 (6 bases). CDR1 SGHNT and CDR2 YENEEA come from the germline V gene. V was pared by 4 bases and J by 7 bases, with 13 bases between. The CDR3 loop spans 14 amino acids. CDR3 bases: TGTGCCAGCAGCTCGCGGGGAATCGACGGGGAGCTGTTTTTT. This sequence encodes CASSSRGIDGELFF.